This T cell receptor beta chain was profiled in a study of post-analysis software for immune sequencing data. Every TCR beta cDNA library bore unique molecular identifiers. TCRdb re-called the PCR reads through MiXCR, storing one row per CDR3 protein. Of roughly 800,000 distinct CDR3 sequences in the sample, about 57% were seen once. Sequencing was carried out using blood. This clonotype originated in a girl between 5 and 17 years old with multiple sclerosis.

CDR3 loop: CASSGSGGLRQETQYF. The DNA for the CDR3 is TGCGCCAGCAGCGGTAGCGGGGGCCTAAGACAAGAGACCCAGTACTTC. The rearrangement links TRBV5-1 to TRBJ2-5; 9 positions match TRBD2. V lost 4 bases and J lost 2; bases outside the gene matches: 9. Germline V lookup: CDR1 SGHRS, CDR2 YFSETQ. The CDR3 covers 16 residues.